These T cell receptor beta chains were read from a single sample in a study of beta chain features in type 1 diabetes. Clones were read by immunoSEQ multiplex PCR, and TCRdb kept only the in-frame ones, dropping some. The repertoire holds more than 300,000 clones, with 9.5% to 10% as singletons. The sequenced sample consisted of central memory CD4+ T cells from blood. These receptors all stem from a man younger than 45 with type 1 diabetes. Both conserved end residues are part of each CDR3. D genes are given only for firm matches. Rows give clone size only sometimes, using once, few, many, or a class for an expanded clone.

j_gene: TRBJ2-6; v_gene: TRBV5-1; abundance: NA; d_gene: NA; len: 16; CDR3nt: TGCGCCAGCAGCCTAGGACAGCTCTCTGGGGCCAACGTCCTGACTTTC; CDR3aa: CASSLGQLSGANVLTF
j_gene: TRBJ2-7; v_gene: TRBV6-5; abundance: few; d_gene: NA; len: 15; CDR3nt: TGTGCCAGCAGTTACTCGGGAGAGAACTCCTACGAGCAGTACTTC; CDR3aa: CASSYSGENSYEQYF
j_gene: TRBJ2-3; v_gene: TRBV5-4; abundance: few; d_gene: NA; len: 16; CDR3nt: TGCGCCAGCAGCCAAGATACCTCAACGGGCGCAGATACGCAGTATTTT; CDR3aa: CASSQDTSTGADTQYF
j_gene: TRBJ2-1; v_gene: TRBV29-1; abundance: many; d_gene: TRBD2; len: 16; CDR3nt: TGCAGCGTTGAAGGCCGCGGGGGGCTGGAGTTCAATGAGCAGTTCTTC; CDR3aa: CSVEGRGGLEFNEQFF
j_gene: TRBJ2-1; v_gene: TRBV27; abundance: NA; d_gene: NA; len: 16; CDR3nt: TGTGCCAGCAGTTTACTTCCGGGAGTTGGCTACAATGAGCAGTTCTTC; CDR3aa: CASSLLPGVGYNEQFF
j_gene: TRBJ2-7; v_gene: TRBV7-9; abundance: NA; d_gene: NA; len: 13; CDR3nt: TGTGCCAGCAGCCAGGCGGCCACCACCGAGCAGTACTTC; CDR3aa: CASSQAATTEQYF
j_gene: TRBJ2-4; v_gene: TRBV6-5; abundance: NA; d_gene: NA; len: 14; CDR3nt: TGTGCCAGCAGTGTTAGCGCCTCGGAAAACATTCAGTACTTC; CDR3aa: CASSVSASENIQYF
j_gene: TRBJ2-7; v_gene: TRBV29-1; abundance: few; d_gene: NA; len: 12; CDR3nt: TGCAGCGTCACGACGGATTCCTACGAGCAGTACTTC; CDR3aa: CSVTTDSYEQYF
j_gene: TRBJ1-5; v_gene: TRBV21-1; abundance: NA; d_gene: NA; len: 16; CDR3nt: TGTGCCAGCAGCAAAGAAGACAGTTGGGCGCTCCAGCCCCAGCATTTT; CDR3aa: CASSKEDSWALQPQHF
j_gene: TRBJ1-2; v_gene: TRBV19; abundance: NA; d_gene: NA; len: 14; CDR3nt: TGTGCCAGTAATAAAGGGAGCGCCAACTATGGCTACACCTTC; CDR3aa: CASNKGSANYGYTF
j_gene: TRBJ2-5; v_gene: TRBV28; abundance: NA; d_gene: NA; len: 12; CDR3nt: TGTGCCAGCACGTCGGACCTGGAGACCCAGTACTTC; CDR3aa: CASTSDLETQYF
j_gene: TRBJ2-7; v_gene: TRBV13; abundance: few; d_gene: NA; len: 14; CDR3nt: TGTGCCAGCAGCTCCCTGTATAGGGGTGCCGAGCAGTACTTC; CDR3aa: CASSSLYRGAEQYF
j_gene: TRBJ1-5; v_gene: TRBV6-6; abundance: NA; d_gene: TRBD1; len: 14; CDR3nt: TGTGCCAGCAGTTCAGGGGGCTTAGGTCAGCCCCAGCATTTT; CDR3aa: CASSSGGLGQPQHF
j_gene: TRBJ2-1; v_gene: TRBV5-6; abundance: few; d_gene: NA; len: 13; CDR3nt: TGTGCCAGCAGCTTTCTTCGGGGAGATGAGCAGTTCTTC; CDR3aa: CASSFLRGDEQFF
j_gene: TRBJ1-1; v_gene: TRBV6-5; abundance: NA; d_gene: NA; len: 11; CDR3nt: TGTGCCAGCACCTACGGGCGGCATGCGTTCTTT; CDR3aa: CASTYGRHAFF
j_gene: TRBJ1-1; v_gene: TRBV11-2; abundance: NA; d_gene: NA; len: 16; CDR3nt: TGTGCCAGCAGCTTAGATAGTCAGGGCCGGTACACTGAAGCTTTCTTT; CDR3aa: CASSLDSQGRYTEAFF
j_gene: TRBJ1-5; v_gene: TRBV19; abundance: few; d_gene: NA; len: 16; CDR3nt: TGTGCCAGTAGTATCGGAGGGGCCTATAGCAATCAGCCCCAGCATTTT; CDR3aa: CASSIGGAYSNQPQHF
j_gene: TRBJ2-7; v_gene: TRBV27; abundance: many; d_gene: NA; len: 13; CDR3nt: TGTGCCAGCAGTCTCCTAGGTCACTACGAGCAGTACTTC; CDR3aa: CASSLLGHYEQYF
j_gene: TRBJ1-2; v_gene: TRBV4-2; abundance: few; d_gene: NA; len: 13; CDR3nt: TGTGCCAGCAGCCAAGATCGGCACACTGGCTACACCTTC; CDR3aa: CASSQDRHTGYTF
j_gene: TRBJ1-4; v_gene: TRBV7-8; abundance: few; d_gene: TRBD1; len: 17; CDR3nt: TGTGCCAGCAGCCGACATCTGGGACAGACGGCTAATGAAAAACTGTTTTTT; CDR3aa: CASSRHLGQTANEKLFF
j_gene: TRBJ2-7; v_gene: TRBV18; abundance: NA; d_gene: NA; len: 16; CDR3nt: TGTGCCAGCTCACCACCGATCGGGACGGTGACCTACGAGCAGTACTTC; CDR3aa: CASSPPIGTVTYEQYF
j_gene: TRBJ2-7; v_gene: TRBV19; abundance: NA; d_gene: TRBD1; len: 15; CDR3nt: TGTGCCAGTAGTATAGGCTCGGACAGGGGATCCGAGCAGTACTTC; CDR3aa: CASSIGSDRGSEQYF
j_gene: TRBJ1-5; v_gene: TRBV19; abundance: NA; d_gene: NA; len: 13; CDR3nt: TGTGCCAGTAGTATAGATCGGTATCAGCCCCAGCATTTT; CDR3aa: CASSIDRYQPQHF
j_gene: TRBJ1-4; v_gene: TRBV4-1; abundance: NA; d_gene: NA; len: 14; CDR3nt: TGCGCCAGCAGCCAAGGGCAGAATAATGAAAAACTGTTTTTT; CDR3aa: CASSQGQNNEKLFF
j_gene: TRBJ2-1; v_gene: TRBV7-2; abundance: NA; d_gene: TRBD2; len: 12; CDR3nt: TGTGCCAGCAGCTTCAGCGGGGTGGGGCAGTTCTTC; CDR3aa: CASSFSGVGQFF
j_gene: TRBJ2-2; v_gene: TRBV15; abundance: many; d_gene: TRBD1; len: 15; CDR3nt: TGTGCCACCAGCAACAGGGGATCTGCGTCCGGGGAGCTGTTTTTT; CDR3aa: CATSNRGSASGELFF
j_gene: TRBJ1-1; v_gene: TRBV28; abundance: many; d_gene: NA; len: 12; CDR3nt: TGTGCCAGCAGCCAGAGGGACGGGGAAGCTTTCTTT; CDR3aa: CASSQRDGEAFF
j_gene: TRBJ1-5; v_gene: TRBV19; abundance: few; d_gene: NA; len: 16; CDR3nt: TGTGCCAGTAAGCGCGCAGGGGTATCAGGCGATCAGCCCCAGCATTTT; CDR3aa: CASKRAGVSGDQPQHF
j_gene: TRBJ1-5; v_gene: TRBV30; abundance: few; d_gene: NA; len: 15; CDR3nt: TGTGCCTGGAGTGTACCGGGGGGGTACAATCAGCCCCAGCATTTT; CDR3aa: CAWSVPGGYNQPQHF
j_gene: TRBJ1-5; v_gene: TRBV29-1; abundance: NA; d_gene: TRBD1; len: 14; CDR3nt: TGCAGCGCTGGGACAGGGGGCGTCGGTCAGCCCCAGCATTTT; CDR3aa: CSAGTGGVGQPQHF
j_gene: TRBJ2-2; v_gene: TRBV6-1; abundance: few; d_gene: NA; len: 13; CDR3nt: TGTGCCAGAAGGGGAGTAACCACCGGGGAGCTGTTTTTT; CDR3aa: CARRGVTTGELFF
j_gene: TRBJ2-7; v_gene: TRBV4-3; abundance: NA; d_gene: NA; len: 15; CDR3nt: TGCGCCAGCAGCCAAGGTCCCGTCCCCCCCTACGAGCAGTACTTC; CDR3aa: CASSQGPVPPYEQYF
j_gene: TRBJ2-5; v_gene: TRBV4-3; abundance: few; d_gene: TRBD1; len: 14; CDR3nt: TGCGCCAGCAGCCTAAACCGGGACAGGGAGACCCAGTACTTC; CDR3aa: CASSLNRDRETQYF
j_gene: TRBJ2-7; v_gene: TRBV7-9; abundance: few; d_gene: TRBD1; len: 15; CDR3nt: TGTGCCAGCAGCGCACCGGGACAGGGTATCTACGAGCAGTACTTC; CDR3aa: CASSAPGQGIYEQYF
j_gene: TRBJ1-5; v_gene: TRBV18; abundance: few; d_gene: NA; len: 17; CDR3nt: TGTGCCAGCTCACGACTAGGAGGAGGGAGGGCGGTTCAGCCCCAGCATTTT; CDR3aa: CASSRLGGGRAVQPQHF
j_gene: TRBJ1-5; v_gene: TRBV5-4; abundance: few; d_gene: NA; len: 14; CDR3nt: TGTGCCAGCAGCTTAGGACACCTTAATCAGCCCCAGCATTTT; CDR3aa: CASSLGHLNQPQHF
j_gene: TRBJ2-2; v_gene: TRBV18; abundance: once; d_gene: NA; len: 18; CDR3nt: TGTGCCAGCTCACCACCGGGCAGGGCCCAGTCAGGCACCGGGGAGCTGTTTTTT; CDR3aa: CASSPPGRAQSGTGELFF
j_gene: TRBJ2-6; v_gene: TRBV4-2; abundance: NA; d_gene: NA; len: 20; CDR3nt: TGTGCCAGCACAAAATTTGCGGCCATATCCGAAGACTCTGGGGCCAACGTCCTGACTTTC; CDR3aa: CASTKFAAISEDSGANVLTF
j_gene: TRBJ2-3; v_gene: TRBV29-1; abundance: NA; d_gene: NA; len: 13; CDR3nt: TGCAGCGTTGAGGGGCCCAGTACAGATACGCAGTATTTT; CDR3aa: CSVEGPSTDTQYF
j_gene: TRBJ2-1; v_gene: TRBV5-1; abundance: few; d_gene: TRBD2; len: 15; CDR3nt: TGCGCCAGCAGCGGGGGGACTAGCGGGAGCAATGAGCAGTTCTTC; CDR3aa: CASSGGTSGSNEQFF
j_gene: TRBJ2-7; v_gene: TRBV4-1; abundance: NA; d_gene: NA; len: 13; CDR3nt: TGCGCCAGCAGCCCCAGGGTTCCCTACGAGCAGTACTTC; CDR3aa: CASSPRVPYEQYF
j_gene: TRBJ2-1; v_gene: TRBV6-6; abundance: NA; d_gene: TRBD2; len: 14; CDR3nt: TGTGCCAGTAAGCCGGGACTAGCGAACAATGAGCAGTTCTTC; CDR3aa: CASKPGLANNEQFF
j_gene: TRBJ1-5; v_gene: TRBV6-5; abundance: NA; d_gene: TRBD1; len: 14; CDR3nt: TGTGCCAGCAGGACTACAGGGGGCCATCAGCCCCAGCATTTT; CDR3aa: CASRTTGGHQPQHF
j_gene: TRBJ2-3; v_gene: TRBV7-8; abundance: few; d_gene: TRBD1; len: 16; CDR3nt: TGTGCCAGCAGCCCCACAGGGGCAGGGCCCACAGATACGCAGTATTTT; CDR3aa: CASSPTGAGPTDTQYF
j_gene: TRBJ2-5; v_gene: TRBV29-1; abundance: few; d_gene: NA; len: 13; CDR3nt: TGCAGCGCTACTTGGACAGTCCAAGAGACCCAGTACTTC; CDR3aa: CSATWTVQETQYF
j_gene: TRBJ2-5; v_gene: TRBV6-1; abundance: few; d_gene: NA; len: 16; CDR3nt: TGTGCCAGCAGTGAACTCGAGCGGGTTCGCCAAGAGACCCAGTACTTC; CDR3aa: CASSELERVRQETQYF
j_gene: TRBJ1-5; v_gene: TRBV7-2; abundance: NA; d_gene: NA; len: 13; CDR3nt: TGTGCCAGCAGCTTAGAGGTGGGACAGCCCCAGCATTTT; CDR3aa: CASSLEVGQPQHF
j_gene: TRBJ2-2; v_gene: TRBV29-1; abundance: NA; d_gene: TRBD2; len: 15; CDR3nt: TGCAGCGTCGGACTAACTAGCGGGAACACCGGGGAGCTGTTTTTT; CDR3aa: CSVGLTSGNTGELFF